This TCR beta chain was identified in a study of T cell responses to AZD1222 COVID-19 vaccine. Points from the study as a whole: At study baseline, merely five or six AZD1222 recipients were seropositive.

The assay was immunoSEQ multiplex PCR, and TCRdb's table has in-frame clones only and misses some. The data hold 150,000 to 200,000 clones, with approximately 86% observed a single time. Concerning this clone: Its antigen remains unidentified.

Germline V CDR1 and CDR2: SNHLY, FYNNEI. The ends were cut back, 3 bases at V and 15 bases at J, with 21 bases in the middle. The CDR3 is 14 amino acids. Sequencing was performed on peripheral blood, taken 28 days after the second AZD1222 dose. The receptor was isolated from an adult who received the AZD1222 COVID-19 vaccine. The chain couples TRBV2 to TRBJ2-4, with D hard to call. CDR3 amino acids: CASSDVPGPGMGYF. Here the CDR3 DNA reads TGTGCCAGCAGTGATGTGCCAGGCCCTGGCATGGGGTACTTC.